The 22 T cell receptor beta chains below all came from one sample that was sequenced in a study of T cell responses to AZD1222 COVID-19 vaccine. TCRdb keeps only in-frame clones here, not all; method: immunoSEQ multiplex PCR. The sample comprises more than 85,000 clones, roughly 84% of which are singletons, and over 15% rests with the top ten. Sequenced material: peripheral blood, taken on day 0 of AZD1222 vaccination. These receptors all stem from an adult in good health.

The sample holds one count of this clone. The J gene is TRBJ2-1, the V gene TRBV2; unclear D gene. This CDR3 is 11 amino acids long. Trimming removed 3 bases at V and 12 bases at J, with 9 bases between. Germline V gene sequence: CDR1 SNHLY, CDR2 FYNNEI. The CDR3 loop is CASSDFGWQFF. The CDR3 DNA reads TGTGCCAGCAGTGATTTTGGGTGGCAGTTCTTC. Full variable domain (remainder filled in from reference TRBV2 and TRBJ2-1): EPEVTQTPSHQVTQMGQEVILRCVPISNHLYFYWYRQILGQKVEFLVSFYNNEISEKSEIFDDQFSVERPDGSNFTLKIRSTKLEDSAMYFCASSDFGWQFFGPGTRLTVL.

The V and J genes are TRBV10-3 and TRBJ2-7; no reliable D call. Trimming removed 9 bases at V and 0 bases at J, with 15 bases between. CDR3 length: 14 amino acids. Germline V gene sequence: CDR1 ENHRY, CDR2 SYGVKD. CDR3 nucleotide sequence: TGTGCCATAGGTAGCAGTCAAACCTCCTACGAGCAGTACTTC. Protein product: CAIGSSQTSYEQYF.

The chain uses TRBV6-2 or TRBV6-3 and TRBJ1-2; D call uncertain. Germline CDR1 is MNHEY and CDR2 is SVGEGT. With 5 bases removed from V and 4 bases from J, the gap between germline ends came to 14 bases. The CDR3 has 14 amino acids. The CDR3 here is CASSLSRGIYGYTF. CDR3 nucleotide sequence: TGTGCCAGCAGTCTAAGTCGAGGGATCTATGGCTACACCTTC.

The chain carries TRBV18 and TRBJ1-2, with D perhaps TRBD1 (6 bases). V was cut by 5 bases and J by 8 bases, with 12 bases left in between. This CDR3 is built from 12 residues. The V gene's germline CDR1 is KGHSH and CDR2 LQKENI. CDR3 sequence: CASSGQGSGYTF. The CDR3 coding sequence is TGTGCCAGCTCAGGGCAGGGGAGCGGCTACACCTTC. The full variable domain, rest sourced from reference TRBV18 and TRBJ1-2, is NAGVMQNPRHLVRRRGQEARLRCSPMKGHSHVYWYRQLPEEGLKFMVYLQKENIIDESGMPKERFSAEFPKEGPSILRIQQVVRGDSAAYFCASSGQGSGYTFGSGTRLTVV.

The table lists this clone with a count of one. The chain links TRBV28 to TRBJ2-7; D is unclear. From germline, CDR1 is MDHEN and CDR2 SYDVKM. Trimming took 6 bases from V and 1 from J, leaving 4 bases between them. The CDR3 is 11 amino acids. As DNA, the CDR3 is TGTGCCAGCAGGGGTTCCTACGAGCAGTACTTC. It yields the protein CASRGSYEQYF.

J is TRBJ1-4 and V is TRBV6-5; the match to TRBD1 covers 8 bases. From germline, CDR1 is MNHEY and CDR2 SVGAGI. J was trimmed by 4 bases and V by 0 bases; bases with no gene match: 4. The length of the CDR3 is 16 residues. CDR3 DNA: TGTGCCAGCAGTTACTCGTTCGGACAGGGTAATGAAAAACTGTTTTTT. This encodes CASSYSFGQGNEKLFF.

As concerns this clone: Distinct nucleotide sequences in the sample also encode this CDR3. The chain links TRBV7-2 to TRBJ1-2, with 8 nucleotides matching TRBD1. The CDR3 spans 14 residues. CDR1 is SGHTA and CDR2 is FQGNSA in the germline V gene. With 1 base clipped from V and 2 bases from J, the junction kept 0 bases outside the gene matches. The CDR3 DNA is TGTGCCAGCAGCTTAGGACAGGGGAACTATGGCTACACCTTC. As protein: CASSLGQGNYGYTF. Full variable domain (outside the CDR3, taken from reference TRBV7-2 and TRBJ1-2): GAGVSQSPSNKVTEKGKDVELRCDPISGHTALYWYRQSLGQGLEFLIYFQGNSAPDKSGLPSDRFSAERTGGSVSTLTIQRTQQEDSAVYLCASSLGQGNYGYTFGSGTRLTVV.

The CDR3 is CASSGGDIGNSPLHF. The CDR3 DNA follows: TGTGCCAGCAGTGGGGGAGACATCGGGAATTCACCCCTCCACTTT. V and J are TRBV28 and TRBJ1-6, with D tentatively TRBD1 (5 bases). The V gene lost 5 bases and the J gene lost 7 bases, with 15 bases spanning the gap. This CDR3 is built from 15 residues. Germline V gene data show CDR1 as MDHEN and CDR2 as SYDVKM.

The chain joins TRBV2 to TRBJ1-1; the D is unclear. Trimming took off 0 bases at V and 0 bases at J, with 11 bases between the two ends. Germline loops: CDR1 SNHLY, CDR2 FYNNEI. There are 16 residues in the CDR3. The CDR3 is CASSEAGRGVNTEAFF. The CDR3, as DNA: TGTGCCAGCAGTGAAGCAGGGCGTGGGGTGAACACTGAAGCTTTCTTT.

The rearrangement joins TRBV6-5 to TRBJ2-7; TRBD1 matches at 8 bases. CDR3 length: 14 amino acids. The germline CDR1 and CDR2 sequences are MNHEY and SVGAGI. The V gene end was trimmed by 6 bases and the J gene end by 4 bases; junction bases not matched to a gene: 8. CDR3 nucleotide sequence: TGTGCCAGCAGGGACGGGACAGGTGTTTACGAGCAGTACGTC. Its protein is CASRDGTGVYEQYV.

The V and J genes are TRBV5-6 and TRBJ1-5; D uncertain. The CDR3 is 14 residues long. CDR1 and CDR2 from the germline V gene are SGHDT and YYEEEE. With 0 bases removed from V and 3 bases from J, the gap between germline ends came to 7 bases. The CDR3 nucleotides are TGTGCCAGCAGCTTGGTACACGACAATCAGCCCCAGCATTTT. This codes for CASSLVHDNQPQHF.

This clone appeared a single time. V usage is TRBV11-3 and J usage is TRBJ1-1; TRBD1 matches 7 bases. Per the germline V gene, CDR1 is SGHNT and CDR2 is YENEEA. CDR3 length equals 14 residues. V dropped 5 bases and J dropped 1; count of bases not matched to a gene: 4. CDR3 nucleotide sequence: TGTGCCAGCAGCGCCGACAGGGAGAACACTGAAGCTTTCTTT. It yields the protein CASSADRENTEAFF.

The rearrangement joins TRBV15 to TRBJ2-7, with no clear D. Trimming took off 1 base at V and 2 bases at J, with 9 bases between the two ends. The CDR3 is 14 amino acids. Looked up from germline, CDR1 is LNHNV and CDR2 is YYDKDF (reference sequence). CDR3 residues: CATSRGQSPYEQYF. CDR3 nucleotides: TGTGCCACCAGCAGAGGCCAGAGCCCCTACGAGCAGTACTTC.

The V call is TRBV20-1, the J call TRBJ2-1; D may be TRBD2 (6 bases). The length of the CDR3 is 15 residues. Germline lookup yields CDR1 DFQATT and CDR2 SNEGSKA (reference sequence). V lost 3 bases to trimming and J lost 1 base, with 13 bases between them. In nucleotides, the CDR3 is TGCAGTGCTAGTGGAGGGGCGGCTTCCTACAATGAGCAGTTCTTC. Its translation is CSASGGAASYNEQFF.

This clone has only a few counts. As DNA, the CDR3 is TGTGCCAGCAGCAGACGAGGAGCGAGTTTCTTC. Protein: CASSRRGASFF. The J gene is TRBJ2-1, the V gene TRBV28; no clear D gene. V gave up 6 bases and J gave up 16 bases, with 16 bases separating them. In germline, CDR1 is MDHEN, CDR2 SYDVKM. The CDR3 sequence is 11 residues long.

In DNA, the CDR3 is TGCGCCAGCAGTGGGGGGGCGAGCTCCTATAATTCACCCCTCCACTTT. Amino acids: CASSGGASSYNSPLHF. The V gene is TRBV5-1, the J gene TRBJ1-6, with TRBD1 as a possible D gene (6 bases). Trimming pared 5 bases from V and 0 bases from J, leaving 12 bases between. This CDR3 region has 16 residues. The germline V gene has CDR1 SGHRS and CDR2 YFSETQ.

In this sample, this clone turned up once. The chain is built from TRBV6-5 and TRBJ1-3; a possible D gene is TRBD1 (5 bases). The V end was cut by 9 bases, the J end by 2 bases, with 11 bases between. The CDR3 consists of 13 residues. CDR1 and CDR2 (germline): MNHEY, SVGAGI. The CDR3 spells CASRTPPGNTIYF. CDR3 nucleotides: TGTGCCAGTCGGACACCGCCTGGAAACACCATATATTTT.

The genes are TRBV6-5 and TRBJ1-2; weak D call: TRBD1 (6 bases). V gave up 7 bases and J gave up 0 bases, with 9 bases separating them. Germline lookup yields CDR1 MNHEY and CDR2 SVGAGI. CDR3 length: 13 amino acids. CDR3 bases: TGTGCCAGCAAAGGGGGGACTAACTATGGCTACACCTTC. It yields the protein CASKGGTNYGYTF.

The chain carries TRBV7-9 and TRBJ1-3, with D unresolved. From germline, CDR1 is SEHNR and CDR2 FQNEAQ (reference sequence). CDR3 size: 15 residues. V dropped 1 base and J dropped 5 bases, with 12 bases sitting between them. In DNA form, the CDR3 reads TGTGCCAGCAGCTTAGGGACGGTCCTCAGAAACACCATATATTTT. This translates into CASSLGTVLRNTIYF. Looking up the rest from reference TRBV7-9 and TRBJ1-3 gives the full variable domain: DTGVSQNPRHKITKRGQNVTFRCDPISEHNRLYWYRQTLGQGPEFLTYFQNEAQLEKSRLLSDRFSAERPKGSFSTLEIQRTEQGDSAMYLCASSLGTVLRNTIYFGEGSWLTVV.

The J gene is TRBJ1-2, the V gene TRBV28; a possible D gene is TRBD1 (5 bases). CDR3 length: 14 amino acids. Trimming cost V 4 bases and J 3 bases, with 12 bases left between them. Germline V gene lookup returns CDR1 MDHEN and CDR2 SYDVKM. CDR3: CASSSGTAHYGYTF. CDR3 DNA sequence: TGTGCCAGCAGTTCCGGGACCGCTCACTATGGCTACACCTTC.

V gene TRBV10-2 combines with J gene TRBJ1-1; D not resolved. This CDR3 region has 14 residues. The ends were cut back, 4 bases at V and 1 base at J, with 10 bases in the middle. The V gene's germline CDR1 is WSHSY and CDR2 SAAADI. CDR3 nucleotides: TGCGCCAGCAGTGGGCCAATGGGGAACACTGAAGCTTTCTTT. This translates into CASSGPMGNTEAFF.

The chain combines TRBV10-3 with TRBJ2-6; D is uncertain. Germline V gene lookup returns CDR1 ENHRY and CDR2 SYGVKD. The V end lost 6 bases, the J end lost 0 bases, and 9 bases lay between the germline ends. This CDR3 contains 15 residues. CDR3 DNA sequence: TGTGCCATCAGAGAGACGAACTCTGGGGCCAACGTCCTGACTTTC. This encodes CAIRETNSGANVLTF.